This section outlines one TCR beta chain sequence together with its context. In this sample, this clonotype turned up many times. Its antigen remains unidentified. Qualities for individual bases were not recorded, and no much larger clone is one base off. Taken from the germline V gene, the CDR1 and CDR2 loops are MNHGY and SAAAGT. Trimming costs V 0 bases and J 8 bases, and their ends lie 8 bases apart. The CDR3 runs 12 residues from the cysteine to the phenylalanine. Only the CDR3 portion is preserved as DNA: 36 bases, with reading frame beginning at the first base. These data are taken from a study of T cell repertoires in cytomegalovirus infection (dated by TCRdb to 2018 to 2020). Describing the broader study: Donor HLA type was relevant to the analysis, because carriage of CMV infection together with the matching HLA type was indicated by public TCR beta signatures.

The full study reports these points: In both this cohort and an independent cohort of 352 donors, the cumulative frequency of public TCR beta family members distinguished carriers of CMV infection plus the relevant HLA type. The ex vivo response was dominated by HLA-C-restricted CMV-specific TCR beta clonotypes, which also provided the single most frequent clonotype in two of eight donors.

The listed sequencing device is Illumina HiSeq 1500. TCRdb cleaned the public reads at Q25 with fastp, built clones with MiXCR and kept in-frame beta chains. Merged by CDR3 protein, the rows form single entries marked with the most common genes and DNA. This sample has approximately 500,000 distinct CDR3 sequences in its table, and approximately 17% of those were observed once. The ten most abundant clones make up 20% to 30% of the sample. Source material: CD8+ T cells from PBMCs. This TCR came from a human donor in good health (CMV status not recorded). Some clones in this sample may be carry-over from other donors' samples. The chain couples TRBV6-8 to TRBJ2-7, with the D gene uncertain. The CDR3 loop reads CASSYSGNKQYF. The DNA is TGTGCCAGCAGTTACTCGGGGAATAAGCAGTACTTC.